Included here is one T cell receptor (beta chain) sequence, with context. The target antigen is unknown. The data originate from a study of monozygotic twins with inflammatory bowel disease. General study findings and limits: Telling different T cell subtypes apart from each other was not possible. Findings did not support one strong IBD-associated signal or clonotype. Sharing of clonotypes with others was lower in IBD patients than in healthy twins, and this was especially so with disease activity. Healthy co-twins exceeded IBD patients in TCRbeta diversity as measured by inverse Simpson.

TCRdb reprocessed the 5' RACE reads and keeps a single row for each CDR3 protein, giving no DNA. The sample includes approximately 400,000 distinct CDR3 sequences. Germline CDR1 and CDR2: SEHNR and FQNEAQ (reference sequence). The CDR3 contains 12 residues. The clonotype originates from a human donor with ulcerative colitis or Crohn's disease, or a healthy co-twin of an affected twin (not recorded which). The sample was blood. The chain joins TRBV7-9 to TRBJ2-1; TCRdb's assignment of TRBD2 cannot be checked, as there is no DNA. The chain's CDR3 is CASSPSLAGQFF.